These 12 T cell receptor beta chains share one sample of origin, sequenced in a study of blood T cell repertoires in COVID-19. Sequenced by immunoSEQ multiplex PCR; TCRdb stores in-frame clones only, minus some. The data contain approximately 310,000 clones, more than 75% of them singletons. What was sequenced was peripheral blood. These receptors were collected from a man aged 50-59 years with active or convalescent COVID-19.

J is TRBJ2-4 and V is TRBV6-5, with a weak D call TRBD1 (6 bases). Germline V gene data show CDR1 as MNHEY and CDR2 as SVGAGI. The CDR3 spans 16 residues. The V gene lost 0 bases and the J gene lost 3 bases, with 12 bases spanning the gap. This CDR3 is CASSYSLTGIKNIQYF. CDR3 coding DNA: TGTGCCAGCAGTTACTCTCTTACAGGGATCAAAAACATTCAGTACTTC.

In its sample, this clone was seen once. The CDR3 DNA is TGTGCCAGCAGCGTAGGTACGGGGGTGCTCGGAAACACCATATATTTT. Translation gives CASSVGTGVLGNTIYF. V and J are TRBV9 and TRBJ1-3, with a weak D call TRBD1 (5 bases). Germline CDR1 and CDR2: SGDLS and YYNGEE. This CDR3 is 16 amino acids long. Trimming pared 0 bases from V and 4 bases from J, leaving 14 bases between.

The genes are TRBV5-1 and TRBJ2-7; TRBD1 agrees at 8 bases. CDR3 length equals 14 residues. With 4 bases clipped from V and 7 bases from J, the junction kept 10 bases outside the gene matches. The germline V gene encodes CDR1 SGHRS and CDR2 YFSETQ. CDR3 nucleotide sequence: TGCGCCAGCAGCCCAGGACAGGGTCGCGATGAGCAGTACTTC. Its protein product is CASSPGQGRDEQYF. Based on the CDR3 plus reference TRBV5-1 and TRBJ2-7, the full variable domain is KAGVTQTPRYLIKTRGQQVTLSCSPISGHRSVSWYQQTPGQGLQFLFEYFSETQRNKGNFPGRFSGRQFSNSRSEMNVSTLELGDSALYLCASSPGQGRDEQYFGPGTRLTVT.

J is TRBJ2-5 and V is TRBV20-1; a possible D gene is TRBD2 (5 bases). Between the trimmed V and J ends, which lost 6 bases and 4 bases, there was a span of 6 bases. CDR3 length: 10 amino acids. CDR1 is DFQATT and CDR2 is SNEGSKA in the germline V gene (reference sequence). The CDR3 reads CSAAGETQYF. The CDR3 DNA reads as TGCAGTGCGGCGGGAGAGACCCAGTACTTC.

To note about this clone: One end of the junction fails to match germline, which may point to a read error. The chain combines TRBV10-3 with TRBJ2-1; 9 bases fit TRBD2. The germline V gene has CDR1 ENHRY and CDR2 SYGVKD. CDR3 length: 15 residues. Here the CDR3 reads CATGLARSSYNEQFF. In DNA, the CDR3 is TGTGCCACTGGACTAGCGCGAAGCTCCTATAATGAGCAGTTCTTC.

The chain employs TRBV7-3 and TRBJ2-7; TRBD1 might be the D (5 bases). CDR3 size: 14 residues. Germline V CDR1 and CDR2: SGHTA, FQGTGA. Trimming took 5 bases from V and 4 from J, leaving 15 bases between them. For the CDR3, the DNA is TGTGCCAGCAGCCAGGGTGTATTGTTGTACGAGCAGTACTTC. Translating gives CASSQGVLLYEQYF.

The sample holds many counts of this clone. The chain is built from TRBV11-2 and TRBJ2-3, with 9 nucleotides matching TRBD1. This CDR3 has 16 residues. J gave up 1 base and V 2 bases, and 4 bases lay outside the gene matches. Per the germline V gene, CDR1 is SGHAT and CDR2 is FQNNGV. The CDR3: CASSLFRDRGTDTQYF. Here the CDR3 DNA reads TGTGCCAGCAGCTTATTCCGGGACAGGGGCACAGATACGCAGTATTTT.

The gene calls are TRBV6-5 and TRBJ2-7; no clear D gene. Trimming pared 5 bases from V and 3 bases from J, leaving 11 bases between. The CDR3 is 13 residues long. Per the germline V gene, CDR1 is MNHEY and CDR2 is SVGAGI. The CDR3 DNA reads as TGTGCCAGCAGTATCTACAGTGGCTACGAGCAGTACTTC. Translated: CASSIYSGYEQYF.

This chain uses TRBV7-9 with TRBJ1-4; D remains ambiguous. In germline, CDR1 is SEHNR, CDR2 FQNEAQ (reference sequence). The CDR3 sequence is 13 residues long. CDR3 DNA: TGTGCGAGTCTCCGGGTCGGGAATGAAAAACTGTTTTTT. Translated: CASLRVGNEKLFF.

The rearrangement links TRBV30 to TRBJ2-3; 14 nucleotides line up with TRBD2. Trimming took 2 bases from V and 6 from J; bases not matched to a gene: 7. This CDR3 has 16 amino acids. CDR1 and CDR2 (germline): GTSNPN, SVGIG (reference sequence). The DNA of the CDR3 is TGTGCCTGGAGTTTGGGACTAGCGGGGGTAGAGGATACGCAGTATTTT. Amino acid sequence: CAWSLGLAGVEDTQYF.

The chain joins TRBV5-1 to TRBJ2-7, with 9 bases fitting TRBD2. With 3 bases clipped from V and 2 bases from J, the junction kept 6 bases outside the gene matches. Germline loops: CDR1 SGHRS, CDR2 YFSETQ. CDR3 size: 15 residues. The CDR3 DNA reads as TGCGCCAGCAGCTACGGGGTAGCGGGGGCCTACGAGCAGTACTTC. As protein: CASSYGVAGAYEQYF.

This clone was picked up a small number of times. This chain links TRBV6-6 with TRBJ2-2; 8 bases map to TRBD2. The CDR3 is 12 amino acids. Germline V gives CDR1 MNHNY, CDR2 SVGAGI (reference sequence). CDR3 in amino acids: CVGRANTGELFF. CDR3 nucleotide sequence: TGTGTCGGGAGGGCCAACACCGGGGAGCTGTTTTTT.